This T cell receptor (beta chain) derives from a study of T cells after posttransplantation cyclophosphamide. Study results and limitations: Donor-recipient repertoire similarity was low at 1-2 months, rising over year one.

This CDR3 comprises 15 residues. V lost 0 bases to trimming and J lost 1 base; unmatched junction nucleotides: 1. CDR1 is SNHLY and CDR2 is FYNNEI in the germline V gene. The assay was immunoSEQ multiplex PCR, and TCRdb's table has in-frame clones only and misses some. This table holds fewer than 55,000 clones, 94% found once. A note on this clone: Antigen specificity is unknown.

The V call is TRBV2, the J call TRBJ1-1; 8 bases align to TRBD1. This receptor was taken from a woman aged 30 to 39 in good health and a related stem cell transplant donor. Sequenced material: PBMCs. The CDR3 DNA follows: TGTGCCAGCAGTGAAGCGGGGACAGGGAACACTGAAGCTTTCTTT. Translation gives CASSEAGTGNTEAFF.